The 14 T cell receptor beta chains in this list originate from one sample, sequenced in a study of blood T cell repertoires in COVID-19. Measured with immunoSEQ multiplex PCR; TCRdb has only the in-frame clones, and not every one. The repertoire holds around 150,000 clones, with 70% to 85% as singletons. Sequencing input: peripheral blood. These receptors were obtained from a man aged 55-75 years who had recovered from COVID-19.

This chain uses TRBV13 with TRBJ2-5; TRBD1 might be the D (6 bases). This CDR3 is 14 amino acids long. V lost 4 bases and J 0 bases, leaving 9 bases between the germline ends. CDR1 PRHDT and CDR2 FYEKMQ come from the germline V gene (reference sequence). The CDR3 region has the DNA TGTGCCAGCAGCTCCGGACAGAACCAAGAGACCCAGTACTTC. Translation: CASSSGQNQETQYF.

The rearrangement links TRBV4-2 to TRBJ2-7; 7 bases match TRBD2. V was clipped by 0 bases and J by 7 bases; unmatched bases: 12. Germline loops: CDR1 LGHNA, CDR2 YNFKEQ. The CDR3 runs 16 residues. The CDR3 region is CASSQDRAGEKGEQYF. CDR3 nucleotide sequence: TGTGCCAGCAGCCAAGATAGGGCGGGAGAGAAGGGGGAGCAGTACTTC.

V and J are TRBV30 and TRBJ1-6; 7 bases line up with TRBD1. In germline, CDR1 is GTSNPN, CDR2 SVGIG (reference sequence). V shed 3 bases and J 6 bases; nucleotides not matched to a gene: 2. The CDR3 spans 13 residues. Here the CDR3 reads CAWSRDSNSPLHF. CDR3 sequence (DNA): TGTGCCTGGAGCCGGGACAGTAATTCACCCCTCCACTTT. Based on the CDR3 plus reference TRBV30 and TRBJ1-6, the full variable domain is SQTIHQWPATLVQPVGSPLSLECTVEGTSNPNLYWYRQAAGRGLQLLFYSVGIGQISSEVPQNLSASRPQDRQFILSSKKLLLSDSGFYLCAWSRDSNSPLHFGNGTRLTVT.

The chain recombines TRBV7-3 with TRBJ2-2; TRBD1 matches 9 bases. Germline CDR1 is SGHTA and CDR2 is FQGTGA. J lost 7 bases, V lost 4 bases, and 10 bases had no gene match. There are 16 residues in the CDR3. CDR3 sequence (DNA): TGTGCCAGCAGCTCTGGACAGGGGAGAAGGGGCGGGGAGCTGTTTTTT. Protein: CASSSGQGRRGGELFF.

This chain joins TRBV11-2 and TRBJ1-5, with 10 bases identical to TRBD1. The length of the CDR3 is 15 residues. V lost 4 bases to trimming and J lost 4 bases; unmatched junction nucleotides: 4. The germline V gene encodes CDR1 SGHAT and CDR2 FQNNGV. The CDR3 bases are TGTGCCAGCAGCTCAGGACAGGGGGGGAATCAGCCCCAGCATTTT. Its protein is CASSSGQGGNQPQHF.

This chain connects TRBV4-2 to TRBJ1-1, with D hard to call. The ends were cut back, 4 bases at V and 1 base at J, with 13 bases in the middle. The germline gives CDR1 LGHNA, CDR2 YNFKEQ. The CDR3 is 15 residues long. The CDR3 region has the DNA TGTGCCAGCAGCCCTAACCCTCGGGGGAACACTGAAGCTTTCTTT. Protein: CASSPNPRGNTEAFF.

The V call is TRBV6-5, the J call TRBJ2-7; 11 bases line up with TRBD2. The CDR3 covers 14 residues. V lost 6 bases, J lost 4 bases, and 5 bases stayed unmatched. Per germline, CDR1 MNHEY and CDR2 SVGAGI. CDR3 amino acids: CASSDTSGGYEQYF. The CDR3 DNA reads as TGTGCCAGCAGCGACACTAGCGGGGGTTACGAGCAGTACTTC.

The rearrangement uses TRBV5-1 and TRBJ1-6, with TRBD1 identical over 9 bases. This CDR3 region has 18 residues. Germline V gives CDR1 SGHRS, CDR2 YFSETQ. The V and J ends lost 0 bases and 4 bases, in that order; junction bases with no gene match: 8. Here the CDR3 DNA reads TGCGCCAGCAGCTTGGTCCCTACCGGGACAGGGTATAATTCACCCCTCCACTTT. Protein sequence: CASSLVPTGTGYNSPLHF.

The J gene is TRBJ1-2, the V gene TRBV28; weak D call: TRBD1 (5 bases). The length of the CDR3 is 13 residues. Trimming removed 1 base at V and 4 bases at J, with 7 bases between. CDR1 is MDHEN, CDR2 SYDVKM, per germline. The CDR3 DNA reads TGTGCCAGCAGTTTATCCCAGGGCTATGGCTACACCTTC. The encoded protein is CASSLSQGYGYTF.

This chain uses TRBV6-6 with TRBJ2-1; TRBD2 aligns across 8 bases. CDR3 length equals 14 residues. The germline gives CDR1 MNHNY, CDR2 SVGAGI (reference sequence). V gave up 7 bases and J gave up 3 bases; unmatched junction bases: 5. The DNA for the CDR3 is TGTGCCAGCACTCTAGCGGGTCTCTACAATGAGCAGTTCTTC. Residues: CASTLAGLYNEQFF.

The chain combines TRBV19 with TRBJ2-1, with unresolved D. This CDR3 contains 14 residues. Germline CDR1 and CDR2: LNHDA and SQIVND (reference sequence). Trimming shortened V by 0 bases and J by 10 bases, and 13 bases separated the two germline ends. The CDR3 is CASSIDPQSGEQFF. The CDR3 DNA reads as TGTGCCAGTAGTATAGACCCACAGAGTGGCGAGCAGTTCTTC.

The chain couples TRBV18 to TRBJ2-1, with D possibly TRBD2 on 5 matching bases. Between the trimmed V and J ends, which lost 3 bases and 0 bases, there was a span of 12 bases. Germline CDR1 is KGHSH and CDR2 is LQKENI. The CDR3 has 16 amino acids. Here the CDR3 reads CASSPVLGSSYNEQFF. CDR3 bases: TGTGCCAGCTCACCGGTACTAGGTAGCTCCTACAATGAGCAGTTCTTC.

The rearrangement joins TRBV28 to TRBJ1-2; TRBD1 is a possible D gene (6 bases). CDR1 and CDR2 from the germline V gene are MDHEN and SYDVKM. The CDR3 sequence is 15 residues long. The germline V and J ends were trimmed by 5 bases and 6 bases, with 19 bases remaining between them. The CDR3 coding sequence is TGTGCCAGCAGTCTTCCCCAGGGGCGGGTAGATGGCTACACCTTC. This sequence encodes CASSLPQGRVDGYTF.

This chain links TRBV11-3 with TRBJ2-1, with 9 bases lining up with TRBD2. Germline V CDR1 and CDR2: SGHNT, YENEEA. The CDR3 runs 16 residues. V shed 5 bases and J 6 bases; nucleotides not matched to a gene: 11. Here the CDR3 reads CASSHRRTSVGNEQFF. In DNA, the CDR3 is TGTGCCAGCAGCCACCGACGGACTAGCGTGGGCAATGAGCAGTTCTTC. Together with reference TRBV11-3 and TRBJ2-1, the CDR3 gives the full variable domain: EAGVVQSPRYKIIEKKQPVAFWCNPISGHNTLYWYLQNLGQGPELLIRYENEEAVDDSQLPKDRFSAERLKGVDSTLKIQPAELGDSAVYLCASSHRRTSVGNEQFFGPGTRLTVL.